Listed below are T cell receptor beta chains from one sample, sequenced in a study of blood T cell repertoires in COVID-19. TCRdb's table, derived via immunoSEQ multiplex PCR, lists solely in-frame clones and lacks some. The data show 300,000 to 450,000 clones, with about 88% seen just once and 1.2% held by the top ten. Material: PBMCs or T cells enriched from blood (not recorded which). Receptors originate from a woman under 30 who had recovered from COVID-19. Each CDR3 is given with its conserved first and last residue. Each record gives: CDR3 protein, J gene, V gene.

CASSPTSRQGAYEQYF | TRBJ2-7 | TRBV5-1
CASSPGTSHPSTDTQYF | TRBJ2-3 | TRBV14
CSANPPQVVYTEAFF | TRBJ1-1 | TRBV29-1
CASSSGTGSIPYEQYF | TRBJ2-7 | TRBV6-5
CASSELAATNYGYTF | TRBJ1-2 | TRBV2
CASRSQEGYTF | TRBJ1-2 | TRBV28
CASSLARDREDQPQHF | TRBJ1-5 | TRBV7-2
CASSSQGWNTGELFF | TRBJ2-2 | TRBV7-3
CASSQRWDRGDEQYF | TRBJ2-7 | TRBV3-1/TRBV3-2
CASSYVGQGGVTEAFF | TRBJ1-1 | TRBV6-2/TRBV6-3
CASSTGYEQYF | TRBJ2-7 | TRBV6-5
CASSSEANTDTQYF | TRBJ2-3 | TRBV13
CATSLTAGVRETQYF | TRBJ2-5 | TRBV24-1
CASSQDEEGASPLHF | TRBJ1-6 | TRBV4-3
CASSQDPGQDYNEQFF | TRBJ2-1 | TRBV4-2
CASSFGPNDYEQYF | TRBJ2-7 | TRBV5-1
CASSTDGNTGELFF | TRBJ2-2 | TRBV6-2/TRBV6-3
CASSRDGTSHEAFF | TRBJ1-1 | TRBV11-3
CATSRDLDRGFSSETF | TRBJ1-2 | TRBV15
CASSQDRGGPREKLFF | TRBJ1-4 | TRBV4-3
CASSLDRGEKLFF | TRBJ1-4 | TRBV5-6
CASSVARNTEAFF | TRBJ1-1 | TRBV9
CASSHRQGYYGYTF | TRBJ1-2 | TRBV7-2
CASSARPGSDEQYF | TRBJ2-7 | TRBV9
CASSSGTSGYEQYF | TRBJ2-7 | TRBV9
CASSYSDRVGPALF | TRBJ1-2 | TRBV6-5
CASSHTTGDYGYTF | TRBJ1-2 | TRBV14
CASSEGGYSNQPQHF | TRBJ1-5 | TRBV2
CASSRVLIHF | TRBJ1-5 | TRBV28
CASSIGAGNTEAFF | TRBJ1-1 | TRBV19
CASSTWDRDDEQYF | TRBJ2-7 | TRBV19
CASSLLTGRSYEQYF | TRBJ2-7 | TRBV7-3
CASSEVGIARYNEQFF | TRBJ2-1 | TRBV6-1
CASSQPGTSSYEQYF | TRBJ2-7 | TRBV4-1
CASSWTGGGDGYTF | TRBJ1-2 | TRBV5-1
CASIDGRGRANEKLFF | TRBJ1-4 | TRBV19
CASSASDSSNSPLHF | TRBJ1-6 | TRBV9
CASSYWDRQAFF | TRBJ1-1 | TRBV6-2/TRBV6-3
CAWRQGAGGELFF | TRBJ2-2 | TRBV30
CASSLAGSTDTQYF | TRBJ2-3 | TRBV5-1
CASSYSGTGWPQHF | TRBJ1-5 | TRBV6-5
CAAPVTGSGNYGYTF | TRBJ1-2 | TRBV6-5
CASSVVDKDSPLHF | TRBJ1-6 | TRBV9
CASTTGGKYNEQFF | TRBJ2-1 | TRBV19
CASSPTGGAPYGYTF | TRBJ1-2 | TRBV7-6
CASSPGDSPLHF | TRBJ1-6 | TRBV7-9
CASSSQGIANTEAFF | TRBJ1-1 | TRBV19
CASSPLSGTGGFNYGYTF | TRBJ1-2 | TRBV25-1
CASSSYGVSYEQYF | TRBJ2-7 | TRBV5-4
CASSRTGEVASNQPQHF | TRBJ1-5 | TRBV6-6
CASSYIPGNTIYF | TRBJ1-3 | TRBV7-3
CASSLDTGMNTEAFF | TRBJ1-1 | TRBV7-9